The 31 T cell receptor beta chains below were found in one sample sequenced in a study of T cells in Graves' hyperthyroidism and ophthalmopathy. Authors of the study amplified TCR beta CDR3 regions from RNA transcripts. During a first-round RT-PCR of the TCR CDR3, the HTBI primer set was used. A single record per CDR3 protein comes from TCRdb applying MiXCR to the multiplex PCR reads. Of hundreds of thousands of distinct CDR3 sequences listed, under 20% are singletons. Sequenced sample: blood. The receptors stem from a woman between 18 and 29 years old with Graves' hyperthyroidism.

The rearrangement joins TRBV6-5 to TRBJ2-5, with D possibly being TRBD1 (5 bases). The CDR3 length is 14 residues. CDR1 and CDR2 from the germline V gene are MNHEY and SVGAGI. Trimming removed 2 bases at V and 4 bases at J, with 11 bases between. DNA of the CDR3: TGTGCCAGCAGTTACGACAGTAGCCCAGAGACCCAGTACTTC. This gives the protein CASSYDSSPETQYF.

This clonotype showed up many times. The CDR3 loop reads CASSDPAGGVGYGYTF. The CDR3 DNA sequence: TGTGCCAGCAGTGACCCCGCTGGGGGGGTGGGCTATGGCTACACCTTC. The chain is built from TRBV6-4 and TRBJ1-2, with a tentative D call TRBD1 (5 bases). The V gene lost 2 bases and the J gene lost 4 bases, with 17 bases spanning the gap. CDR3 length equals 16 residues. In germline, CDR1 is MRHNA, CDR2 SNTAGT.

This clonotype came up many times. V gene TRBV6-5 combines with J gene TRBJ2-2; D uncertain. V lost 1 base to trimming and J lost 8 bases, with 8 bases between them. Germline CDR1 MNHEY, CDR2 SVGAGI. This CDR3 has 13 amino acids. Here the CDR3 DNA reads TGTGCCAGCAGTTACTTCGGCCCGGGGGAGCTGTTTTTT. It specifies CASSYFGPGELFF.

This clonotype was found many times. The gene calls are TRBV6-2 or TRBV6-3 and TRBJ2-1; 10 bases align to TRBD2. The CDR3 contains 14 residues. Per germline, CDR1 MNHEY and CDR2 SVGEGT. Germline trimming cut 8 bases from V and 8 bases from J; bases unmatched to any gene: 9. CDR3: CASHSGGAGDEQFF. The CDR3 nucleotides are TGTGCCAGCCACAGCGGGGGGGCGGGCGATGAGCAGTTCTTC.

In its sample, this clonotype was seen many times. The gene calls are TRBV6-6 and TRBJ1-2; D not resolved. V shed 7 bases and J shed 1 base, with 7 bases lying between them. The length of the CDR3 is 12 residues. Germline-derived CDR1 and CDR2 are MNHNY and SVGAGI (reference sequence). CDR3 in amino acids: CASKNSNYGYTF. CDR3 coding DNA: TGTGCCAGCAAAAACAGTAACTATGGCTACACCTTC.

The V gene is TRBV27, the J gene TRBJ2-7; 8 nucleotides line up with TRBD2. Germline-derived CDR1 and CDR2 are MNHEY and SMNVEV (reference sequence). There are 14 residues in the CDR3. V shed 8 bases and J 2 bases; nucleotides not matched to a gene: 8. The CDR3: CASAQAGVAYEQYF. Written as DNA, the CDR3 is TGTGCCAGCGCCCAAGCGGGGGTGGCCTACGAGCAGTACTTC.

At least ten counts were recorded for this clonotype. This chain uses TRBV20-1 with TRBJ1-1; possible D gene TRBD1, 5 bases. The CDR3 totals 15 residues. Germline V gene sequence: CDR1 DFQATT, CDR2 SNEGSKA (reference sequence). V lost 5 bases and J lost 0, with 16 bases in between. The DNA for the CDR3 is TGCAGTGCTCCTCGGCAGGGAGCTATGAACACTGAAGCTTTCTTT. Protein: CSAPRQGAMNTEAFF.

This clonotype was seen ten or more times. This chain connects TRBV27 to TRBJ2-5; D is possibly TRBD1 or TRBD2 (5 bases each). This CDR3 has 13 amino acids. Trimming took 6 bases from V and 0 from J, leaving 8 bases between them. Germline lookup yields CDR1 MNHEY and CDR2 SMNVEV (reference sequence). The DNA of the CDR3 is TGTGCCAGCAGGCCGGGACACCAAGAGACCCAGTACTTC. Translating it yields CASRPGHQETQYF.

The chain uses TRBV20-1 and TRBJ2-2; the D call may be TRBD1 or TRBD2 (5 bases each). This CDR3 has 15 residues. The V gene's germline CDR1 is DFQATT and CDR2 SNEGSKA (reference sequence). The ends were cut back, 5 bases at V and 1 base at J, with 14 bases in the middle. The CDR3 DNA is TGCAGTGCTTTCCCCGGGACGGTGAACACCGGGGAGCTGTTTTTT. Translation: CSAFPGTVNTGELFF.

The chain has TRBV10-3 and TRBJ2-7; 7 bases fit TRBD1. The length of the CDR3 is 15 residues. CDR1 and CDR2 (germline): ENHRY, SYGVKD. After removal of 0 bases from V and 0 bases from J, the junction contained 2 bases not matched to a gene. CDR3 protein: CAISESTGSSYEQYF. The CDR3 region has the DNA TGTGCCATCAGTGAGTCGACAGGGAGCTCCTACGAGCAGTACTTC.

This clonotype was observed at least ten times. This chain joins TRBV6-2 or TRBV6-3 and TRBJ2-2; TRBD1 matches 8 bases. Germline V gene sequence: CDR1 MNHEY, CDR2 SVGEGT. The J segment lost 5 bases and the V segment lost 6 bases, leaving 2 bases of the junction unmatched. The CDR3 extends over 13 amino acids. The CDR3 here is CASRGQETGELFF. As DNA, the CDR3 is TGTGCCAGCAGGGGACAGGAAACCGGGGAGCTGTTTTTT.

As concerns this clonotype: A read error may be the cause here, since a much bigger clone is one base away. The chain has TRBV2 and TRBJ2-2; 7 bases map to TRBD2. Germline-derived CDR1 and CDR2 are SNHLY and FYNNEI. This CDR3 has 11 amino acids. CDR3 DNA sequence: TGTGCCAGCAGTGGTCGGGGGGAGCTGTGTTTT. It is translated as CASSGRGELCF.

This clonotype has a count of ten or more. The rearrangement links TRBV20-1 to TRBJ1-5; D remains unclear. Germline V CDR1 and CDR2: DFQATT, SNEGSKA (reference sequence). The V gene lost 3 bases and the J gene lost 9 bases, with 21 bases spanning the gap. This CDR3 has 15 amino acids. The CDR3 nucleotides read TGCAGTGCTAGCCTTCGGTCTTCGGGGAGTGGGCCCCAGCATTTT. It translates to CSASLRSSGSGPQHF.

This clonotype was counted only a few times. Mismatch with germline at one junction end may stem from a read error. This chain uses TRBV2 with TRBJ2-2, with D possibly being TRBD1 (6 bases). CDR1 SNHLY and CDR2 FYNNEI come from the germline V gene. The CDR3 consists of 16 residues. The CDR3 region is CASSGTALLNTGELLF. The DNA of the CDR3 is TGTGCCAGCAGTGGGACAGCCCTCCTAAACACCGGGGAGCTGTTGTTT. The variable domain in full, with the rest retrieved from reference TRBV2 and TRBJ2-2, is EPEVTQTPSHQVTQMGQEVILRCVPISNHLYFYWYRQILGQKVEFLVSFYNNEISEKSEIFDDQFSVERPDGSNFTLKIRSTKLEDSAMYFCASSGTALLNTGELLFGEGSRLTVL.

This clonotype was seen ten or more times. The chain is built from TRBV6-1 and TRBJ1-1, with TRBD1 matching over 9 bases. This CDR3 is 14 amino acids long. Germline values: CDR1 MNHNS, CDR2 SASEGT. J lost 1 base, V lost 7 bases, and 4 bases had no gene match. The CDR3 region is CASTRDRANTEAFF. CDR3 nucleotide sequence: TGTGCCAGCACACGGGACAGGGCGAACACTGAAGCTTTCTTT.

There are many counts of this clonotype. The chain's CDR3 is CSAQGLAGGPSYEQYF. The DNA for the CDR3 is TGCAGTGCTCAGGGACTAGCGGGGGGGCCGTCCTACGAGCAGTACTTC. The V and J genes are TRBV20-1 and TRBJ2-7; 16 bases match TRBD2. CDR3 length: 16 residues. With V trimmed by 5 bases and J by 1 base, 5 bases remained unmatched. CDR1 is DFQATT and CDR2 is SNEGSKA in the germline V gene (reference sequence).

The gene calls are TRBV11-3 and TRBJ1-1; 10 bases align to TRBD1. The CDR3 contains 14 residues. CDR1 SGHNT and CDR2 YENEEA come from the germline V gene. J gave up 10 bases and V 1 base, and 6 bases lay outside the gene matches. The CDR3 protein is CASSLGQGASGAFF. The DNA for the CDR3 is TGTGCCAGCAGCTTAGGACAGGGGGCCTCGGGAGCTTTCTTT.

Comments on this clonotype: This clone may be a read error of a much larger clone one base away. The V gene is TRBV6-5, the J gene TRBJ1-6, with a weak D call TRBD1 (5 bases). Germline CDR1 is MNHEY and CDR2 is SVGAGI. The CDR3 is made up of 15 amino acids. The chain's CDR3 is CTSSYSGRNNSPLHF. CDR3 sequence (DNA): TGTACCAGCAGTTACTCGGGACGGAATAATTCACCCCTCCACTTT.

This clonotype was counted ten times or more. V is TRBV27 and J is TRBJ1-1; TRBD1 aligns across 7 bases. Germline values: CDR1 MNHEY, CDR2 SMNVEV (reference sequence). The CDR3 sequence is 13 residues long. V lost 8 bases to trimming and J lost 1 base; unmatched junction nucleotides: 4. CDR3 nucleotide sequence: TGTGCCAGCCGCGACAGGGAGAACACTGAAGCTTTCTTT. Its protein is CASRDRENTEAFF.

The chain combines TRBV7-2 with TRBJ1-2; TRBD1 might be the D (6 bases). Trimming shortened V by 0 bases and J by 7 bases, and 21 bases separated the two germline ends. The CDR3 loop spans 17 amino acids. Germline CDR1 reads SGHTA; CDR2 reads FQGNSA. The CDR3 sequence is CASSLAGGSPLSGGYTF. The CDR3 DNA reads TGTGCCAGCAGCTTAGCGGGGGGCAGCCCGTTGTCGGGTGGCTACACCTTC.

This clonotype was recorded at least ten times. J is TRBJ2-2 and V is TRBV19; 8 nucleotides align to TRBD1. The germline gives CDR1 LNHDA, CDR2 SQIVND (reference sequence). The junction had 7 bases not matched to a gene; V was cut back by 5 bases and J by 2 bases. The CDR3 is made up of 16 amino acids. This chain's CDR3 is CASSSADRGNTGELFF. CDR3 bases: TGTGCCAGTAGTTCCGCCGACAGGGGCAACACCGGGGAGCTGTTTTTT.

This clonotype was counted a few times. Here the CDR3 DNA reads TGCGCCAGCTACGATTTCTCCTACGAGCAGTACTTC. Translation gives CASYDFSYEQYF. The chain links TRBV5-1 to TRBJ2-7; D gene ambiguous. The CDR3 is 12 amino acids. Germline V CDR1 and CDR2: SGHRS, YFSETQ. V lost 7 bases and J lost 0, with 8 bases in between.

As concerns this clonotype: A much larger clone is a single base away; this may be a read error. The V and J genes are TRBV28 and TRBJ1-6; possible D gene TRBD1, 6 bases. Germline CDR1 MDHEN, CDR2 SYDVKM. The CDR3 sequence is 15 residues long. CDR3 sequence reads: CACSLRQEINSPLHF. The DNA for the CDR3 is TGTGCCTGCAGTTTGCGACAGGAGATTAATTCACCCCTCCACTTT.

The sample holds many counts of this clonotype. The chain has TRBV28 and TRBJ2-7; D might be TRBD1 (6 bases). Germline loops: CDR1 MDHEN, CDR2 SYDVKM. CDR3 size: 13 residues. The V end lost 6 bases, the J end lost 3 bases, and 12 bases lay between the germline ends. This CDR3 is CASRTRGVYEQYF. As DNA, the CDR3 is TGTGCCAGCAGAACCAGGGGCGTCTACGAGCAGTACTTC.

This clonotype appeared many times. This chain links TRBV27 with TRBJ1-3; D is unresolved. Trimming left V 5 bases short and J 3 bases short, with 17 bases between. Looked up from germline, CDR1 is MNHEY and CDR2 is SMNVEV (reference sequence). The CDR3 runs to 16 residues. This chain's CDR3 is CASSPHSNVFGNTIYF. For the CDR3, the DNA is TGTGCCAGCAGTCCCCACAGTAATGTCTTTGGAAACACCATATATTTT.

This clonotype has at least ten counts. The rearrangement links TRBV6-1 to TRBJ2-7; D possibly corresponds to TRBD2 (5 bases). Trimming shortened V by 9 bases and J by 3 bases, and 15 bases separated the two germline ends. In germline, CDR1 is MNHNS, CDR2 SASEGT. This CDR3 has 13 residues. The CDR3 sequence: CASGGLSGYEQYF. The CDR3 nucleotides are TGTGCCAGTGGAGGACTTTCCGGCTACGAGCAGTACTTC.

J is TRBJ2-5 and V is TRBV6-1, with 8 bases lining up with TRBD1. The CDR3 spans 15 residues. CDR1 MNHNS and CDR2 SASEGT come from the germline V gene. The ends lost 6 bases at V and 4 bases at J; junction bases unmatched: 10. CDR3 sequence (DNA): TGTGCCAGCAGGACGTGGGCAGGGGGCGCAGAGACCCAGTACTTC. This encodes CASRTWAGGAETQYF.

The chain uses TRBV6-2 or TRBV6-3 and TRBJ2-7; TRBD2 matches at 7 bases. With V trimmed by 3 bases and J by 0 bases, 11 bases remained unmatched. Per the germline V gene, CDR1 is MNHEY and CDR2 is SVGEGT. The CDR3 loop spans 17 amino acids. For the CDR3, the DNA is TGTGCCAGCAGTTATCCTTTGGCGGGAGCCAGCTCCTACGAGCAGTACTTC. Protein sequence: CASSYPLAGASSYEQYF.

This clonotype was seen more than once but under ten times. The gene calls are TRBV12-3 or TRBV12-4 and TRBJ1-1; D gene unclear. The CDR3 is 15 residues long. V lost 2 bases to trimming and J lost 0 bases, with 10 bases between them. DNA for the CDR3: TGTGCCAGCAGTTTACGGCAGCCTATGAACACTGAAGCTTTCTTT. This gives the protein CASSLRQPMNTEAFF.

This clonotype was seen ten or more times. V gene TRBV4-1 combines with J gene TRBJ2-7; TRBD1 might be the D (6 bases). V lost 0 bases, J lost 5 bases, and 17 bases lay in between. The CDR3 totals 16 residues. Germline CDR1 MGHRA, CDR2 YSYEKL. The CDR3 region is CASSQEGVQGFHEQYF. The CDR3 region has the DNA TGCGCCAGCAGCCAAGAGGGGGTACAGGGTTTTCACGAGCAGTACTTC.

Ten or more counts support this clonotype. The junction departs from the called germline gene at one end, perhaps through a read error. V is TRBV6-5 and J is TRBJ1-2, with TRBD1 matching over 11 bases. Germline V gene lookup returns CDR1 MNHEY and CDR2 SVGAGI. The CDR3 runs to 17 residues. This CDR3 reads CATSSYGQGALSYGYTF. For the CDR3, the DNA is TGTGCCACCAGTTCTTACGGACAGGGGGCTTTAAGCTATGGCTACACCTTC.